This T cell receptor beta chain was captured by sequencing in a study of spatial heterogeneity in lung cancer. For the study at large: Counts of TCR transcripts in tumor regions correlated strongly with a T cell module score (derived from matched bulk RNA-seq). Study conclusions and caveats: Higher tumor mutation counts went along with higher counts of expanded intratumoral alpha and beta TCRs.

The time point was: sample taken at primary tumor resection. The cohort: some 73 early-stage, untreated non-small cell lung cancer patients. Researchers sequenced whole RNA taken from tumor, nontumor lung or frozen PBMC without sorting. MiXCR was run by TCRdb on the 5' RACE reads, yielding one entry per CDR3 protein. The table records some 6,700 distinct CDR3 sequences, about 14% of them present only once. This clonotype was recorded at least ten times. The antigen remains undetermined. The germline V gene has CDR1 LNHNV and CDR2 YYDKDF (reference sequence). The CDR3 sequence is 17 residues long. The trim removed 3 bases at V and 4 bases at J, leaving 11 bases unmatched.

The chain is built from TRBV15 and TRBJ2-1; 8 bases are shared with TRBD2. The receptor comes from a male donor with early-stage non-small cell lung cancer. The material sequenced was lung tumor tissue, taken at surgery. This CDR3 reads CATSRTSGLALYNEQFF. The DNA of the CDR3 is TGTGCCACCAGCAGGACCTCCGGACTAGCACTGTACAATGAGCAGTTCTTC. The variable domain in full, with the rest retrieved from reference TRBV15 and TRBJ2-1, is DAMVIQNPRYQVTQFGKPVTLSCSQTLNHNVMYWYQQKSSQAPKLLFHYYDKDFNNEADTPDNFQSRRPNTSFCFLDIRSPGLGDTAMYLCATSRTSGLALYNEQFFGPGTRLTVL.